The next 26 T cell receptor beta chains were all read from a single sample in a study of resident and recirculating memory T cells in vitiligo. TCRdb's copy holds only in-frame clones and misses some; the assay was immunoSEQ multiplex PCR. The sample contains fewer than 85,000 clones, 90% to 95% of which appear only once. The sequenced sample consisted of blood. Receptor source: a male donor with vitiligo.

This clone has just one count. This sequence joins TRBV28 and TRBJ1-5; a possible D gene is TRBD1 (5 bases). This CDR3 has 15 residues. Germline V gene sequence: CDR1 MDHEN, CDR2 SYDVKM. V was trimmed by 7 bases and J by 3 bases, leaving 16 bases between them. This chain's CDR3 is CASNFLAGVNQPQHF. The CDR3 DNA is TGTGCCAGCAACTTCCTAGCGGGGGTCAATCAGCCCCAGCATTTT. The full variable domain, its missing parts supplied by reference TRBV28 and TRBJ1-5, is DVKVTQSSRYLVKRTGEKVFLECVQDMDHENMFWYRQDPGLGLRLIYFSYDVKMKEKGDIPEGYSVSREKKERFSLILESASTNQTSMYLCASNFLAGVNQPQHFGDGTRLSIL.

The V and J genes are TRBV15 and TRBJ2-3; no reliable D call. This CDR3 region has 16 residues. Trimming removed 0 bases from V and 2 bases from J, with 12 bases in between. In germline, CDR1 is LNHNV, CDR2 YYDKDF (reference sequence). The DNA for the CDR3 is TGTGCCACCAGCAGAGATTTGGCCAGGTCCACAGATACGCAGTATTTT. Translation gives CATSRDLARSTDTQYF. Based on the CDR3 plus reference TRBV15 and TRBJ2-3, the full variable domain is DAMVIQNPRYQVTQFGKPVTLSCSQTLNHNVMYWYQQKSSQAPKLLFHYYDKDFNNEADTPDNFQSRRPNTSFCFLDIRSPGLGDTAMYLCATSRDLARSTDTQYFGPGTRLTVL.

The chain recombines TRBV10-3 with TRBJ2-7; D possibly corresponds to TRBD1 (6 bases). Germline V gene lookup returns CDR1 ENHRY and CDR2 SYGVKD. Trimming removed 6 bases at V and 7 bases at J, with 19 bases between. The length of the CDR3 is 14 residues. DNA of the CDR3: TGTGCCATCAGCCAGACCATTCTAACAGGGGAGCAGTACTTC. Its protein product is CAISQTILTGEQYF.

V is TRBV7-9 and J is TRBJ1-1; 7 bases line up with TRBD1. CDR3 size: 14 residues. V was clipped by 5 bases and J by 5 bases; unmatched bases: 8. CDR1 is SEHNR, CDR2 FQNEAQ, per germline (reference sequence). CDR3 residues: CASSLDRDGTEAFF. In DNA, the CDR3 is TGTGCCAGCAGCCTCGACAGGGATGGAACTGAAGCTTTCTTT.

This chain links TRBV6-5 with TRBJ2-7; TRBD1 matches 10 bases. Germline loops: CDR1 MNHEY, CDR2 SVGAGI. After removal of 6 bases from V and 0 bases from J, the junction contained 2 bases not matched to a gene. The CDR3 extends over 14 amino acids. In DNA form, the CDR3 reads TGTGCCAGCAGCCGGACAGGGGGCTCCTACGAGCAGTACTTC. It translates to CASSRTGGSYEQYF.

The rearrangement joins TRBV28 to TRBJ2-1; D is perhaps TRBD2 (6 bases). The CDR3 totals 14 residues. In germline, CDR1 is MDHEN, CDR2 SYDVKM. Trimming shortened V by 7 bases and J by 7 bases, and 17 bases separated the two germline ends. The CDR3 coding sequence is TGTGCCAGCACCCCTGGAGGGATAAAGAATGAGCAGTTCTTC. Its translation is CASTPGGIKNEQFF.

The chain recombines TRBV5-6 with TRBJ1-5; D not resolved. The V and J ends lost 3 bases and 5 bases respectively, with 9 bases between them. The CDR3 runs to 13 residues. The germline V gene has CDR1 SGHDT and CDR2 YYEEEE. CDR3 bases: TGTGCCAGCAGCTCTATCGGGGATCAGCCCCAGCATTTT. Translation: CASSSIGDQPQHF. The full variable domain, rest sourced from reference TRBV5-6 and TRBJ1-5, is DAGVTQSPTHLIKTRGQQVTLRCSPKSGHDTVSWYQQALGQGPQFIFQYYEEEERQRGNFPDRFSGHQFPNYSSELNVNALLLGDSALYLCASSSIGDQPQHFGDGTRLSIL.

The chain is built from TRBV11-3 and TRBJ2-5; no firm D call. Trimming cost V 1 base and J 6 bases, with 15 bases left between them. Per germline, CDR1 SGHNT and CDR2 YENEEA. The CDR3 is made up of 15 amino acids. CDR3 nucleotide sequence: TGTGCCAGCAGCTTAGGCAACACGATGAAAAAGACCCAGTACTTC. Protein sequence: CASSLGNTMKKTQYF.

The J gene is TRBJ2-7, the V gene TRBV5-4; no firm D call. Trimming removed 0 bases at V and 3 bases at J, with 4 bases between. The CDR3 is 12 residues long. Germline lookup yields CDR1 SGHNT and CDR2 YYREEE (reference sequence). CDR3 DNA: TGTGCCAGCAGCTTGGACGGCTACGAGCAGTACTTC. It specifies CASSLDGYEQYF.

The V gene is TRBV7-3, the J gene TRBJ2-7; 10 nucleotides match TRBD2. Trimming removed 1 base from V and 2 bases from J; junction bases left unmatched: 5. CDR3 length: 16 residues. Germline V CDR1 and CDR2: SGHTA, FQGTGA. The CDR3 nucleotides read TGTGCCAGCAGCTTAAGTCCTAGCGGGAGTCCCTACGAGCAGTACTTC. As protein: CASSLSPSGSPYEQYF.

The chain recombines TRBV19 with TRBJ2-3, with 9 bases lining up with TRBD2. Unmatched junction bases numbered 16, after V lost 5 bases and J lost 1 base. CDR1 is LNHDA, CDR2 SQIVND, per germline (reference sequence). This CDR3 has 19 residues. This chain's CDR3 is CASSLSLAGPGVGTDTQYF. The DNA for the CDR3 is TGTGCCAGTAGTCTGAGTCTAGCGGGACCGGGAGTCGGCACAGATACGCAGTATTTT.

The rearrangement joins TRBV6-5 to TRBJ1-1; TRBD1 is a possible D gene (5 bases). V was shortened by 6 bases and J by 8 bases, with 13 bases between the two germline ends. Per the germline V gene, CDR1 is MNHEY and CDR2 is SVGAGI. The CDR3 is made up of 12 amino acids. Here the CDR3 reads CASSSNRIEAFF. The CDR3 region has the DNA TGTGCCAGCAGCTCTAACAGGATCGAAGCTTTCTTT.

This chain links TRBV7-7 with TRBJ2-7, with D possibly matching TRBD2 (5 bases). V gave up 5 bases and J gave up 2 bases, with 10 bases separating them. The CDR3 consists of 13 residues. Per the germline V gene, CDR1 is SSHAT and CDR2 is FNYEAQ (reference sequence). For the CDR3, the DNA is TGTGCCAGCAGCCCCGGAGGTCCCTACGAGCAGTACTTC. Residues: CASSPGGPYEQYF.

The chain recombines TRBV6-1 with TRBJ1-2, with no clear D. V lost 3 bases and J 2 bases, leaving 4 bases between the germline ends. Germline CDR1 reads MNHNS; CDR2 reads SASEGT. This CDR3 is built from 12 residues. This chain's CDR3 is CASSDRNYGYTF. DNA for the CDR3: TGTGCCAGCAGTGACAGGAACTATGGCTACACCTTC.

The gene calls are TRBV9 and TRBJ2-3; 10 positions match TRBD2. Germline trimming cut 1 base from V and 0 bases from J; bases unmatched to any gene: 5. The CDR3 runs 17 residues. The germline V gene encodes CDR1 SGDLS and CDR2 YYNGEE. The CDR3: CASSVSTSGASTDTQYF. In DNA form, the CDR3 reads TGTGCCAGCAGCGTATCTACTAGCGGGGCTAGCACAGATACGCAGTATTTT.

The chain uses TRBV28 and TRBJ1-1, with D maybe TRBD1 (6 bases). Germline assignment: CDR1 MDHEN and CDR2 SYDVKM. The germline V and J ends were trimmed by 7 bases and 11 bases, with 14 bases remaining between them. The CDR3 extends over 11 amino acids. The CDR3 is CASTGGLGAFF. CDR3 coding DNA: TGTGCCAGCACGGGGGGCCTTGGCGCTTTCTTT.

V is TRBV27 and J is TRBJ2-7, with 10 bases fitting TRBD2. Germline V CDR1 and CDR2: MNHEY, SMNVEV (reference sequence). J was trimmed by 0 bases and V by 5 bases; bases with no gene match: 4. This CDR3 is 15 amino acids long. For the CDR3, the DNA is TGTGCCAGCAGTGGAGCGGGGGGGGGCTCCTACGAGCAGTACTTC. Amino acid sequence: CASSGAGGGSYEQYF.

The rearrangement links TRBV19 to TRBJ2-2; 10 bases agree with TRBD1. V shed 0 bases and J 5 bases; nucleotides not matched to a gene: 9. This CDR3 has 18 residues. Germline assignment: CDR1 LNHDA and CDR2 SQIVND (reference sequence). DNA for the CDR3: TGTGCCAGTAGTATAGATGGATACGGGACAGGGGAGACCGGGGAGCTGTTTTTT. Translation: CASSIDGYGTGETGELFF.

Of note for this clone: One junction end does not reproduce the germline sequence, and a read error may be involved. V usage is TRBV10-3 and J usage is TRBJ1-5, with a weak D call TRBD1 (6 bases). This CDR3 region has 12 residues. Germline CDR1 reads ENHRY; CDR2 reads SYGVKD. The chain's CDR3 is CAISESGGGRYF. CDR3 in DNA: TGTGCCATCAGTGAGTCGGGCGGGGGGCGGTATTTT.

The chain employs TRBV6-1 and TRBJ2-7; tentative D call: TRBD2 (5 bases). The CDR3 runs 13 residues. The V gene lost 6 bases and the J gene lost 7 bases, with 16 bases spanning the gap. Looked up from germline, CDR1 is MNHNS and CDR2 is SASEGT. The CDR3 reads CASRLAGPREQYF. The CDR3 DNA reads TGTGCCAGCAGGCTAGCTGGCCCCCGGGAGCAGTACTTC.

The genes are TRBV18 and TRBJ1-1, with D unclear. This CDR3 is 15 amino acids long. The germline V gene encodes CDR1 KGHSH and CDR2 LQKENI. Trimming pared 3 bases from V and 4 bases from J, leaving 15 bases between. The CDR3 nucleotides are TGTGCCAGCTCACCGAATACAGTGAAAACCACTGAAGCTTTCTTT. Amino acid sequence: CASSPNTVKTTEAFF.

The J gene is TRBJ2-7, the V gene TRBV27; 7 positions match TRBD2. Germline lookup yields CDR1 MNHEY and CDR2 SMNVEV (reference sequence). This CDR3 has 12 residues. After removal of 3 bases from V and 6 bases from J, the junction contained 2 bases not matched to a gene. This CDR3 is CASSFGRGEQYF. The DNA for the CDR3 is TGTGCCAGCAGTTTTGGGAGGGGCGAGCAGTACTTC.

This chain links TRBV28 with TRBJ2-7; D ambiguous. CDR3 size: 15 residues. Trimming took 6 bases from V and 6 from J, leaving 21 bases between them. The V gene's germline CDR1 is MDHEN and CDR2 SYDVKM. The CDR3 protein is CASRPITTSLPEQYF. The CDR3 coding sequence is TGTGCCAGCAGACCGATTACTACTTCCCTTCCCGAGCAGTACTTC.

The chain combines TRBV4-2 with TRBJ2-4; 13 bases are a match to TRBD2. The junction had 15 bases not matched to a gene; V was cut back by 4 bases and J by 0 bases. The CDR3 has 21 residues. CDR1 and CDR2 (germline): LGHNA, YNFKEQ. For the CDR3, the DNA is TGTGCCAGCAGCCTCTTAATGGGGACTAGCGGGGACACCCTAGCCAAAAACATTCAGTACTTC. Residues: CASSLLMGTSGDTLAKNIQYF.

V is TRBV14 and J is TRBJ2-7; unclear D gene. CDR1 is SGHDN, CDR2 FVKESK, per germline. Trimming took off 4 bases at V and 0 bases at J, with 10 bases between the two ends. This CDR3 has 14 amino acids. The CDR3 coding sequence is TGTGCCAGCAGCCCTAACTTTAGCTCCTACGAGCAGTACTTC. This encodes CASSPNFSSYEQYF.

V and J are TRBV27 and TRBJ2-7, with 10 bases aligning to TRBD1. From germline, CDR1 is MNHEY and CDR2 SMNVEV (reference sequence). This CDR3 has 15 residues. J lost 4 bases, V lost 4 bases, and 7 bases had no gene match. This chain's CDR3 is CASSSPGQGSYEQYF. The DNA for the CDR3 is TGTGCCAGCAGTTCTCCGGGACAGGGGAGTTACGAGCAGTACTTC.